A single sample is the source of the 27 T cell receptor beta chains below, sequenced in a study of Ad26.COV2.S vaccination and SARS-CoV-2 variants. Documented treatment: around 19 received Ad26.COV2.S at low or high dose, single or two shots; several received placebo; per-sample allocation not given. Sampling was done on day 63 after the first vaccine or placebo injection. Clones were sequenced by immunoSEQ multiplex PCR, and TCRdb holds only the in-frame ones, with some missing. The sample lists some 300,000 clones; just under 85% were seen once. The sample was peripheral blood, taken in a trial of Ad26.COV2.S vaccine versus placebo. The source is a person aged 18-65 years who received the Ad26.COV2.S COVID-19 vaccine or a placebo.

V usage is TRBV11-2 and J usage is TRBJ2-2; D not certain. Trimming removed 5 bases at V and 3 bases at J, with 7 bases between. The CDR3 sequence is 13 residues long. Germline V lookup: CDR1 SGHAT, CDR2 FQNNGV. For the CDR3, the DNA is TGTGCCAGCAGCACGTTAGACACCGGGGAGCTGTTTTTT. It yields the protein CASSTLDTGELFF. Variable domain in full (rest from reference TRBV11-2 and TRBJ2-2): EAGVAQSPRYKIIEKRQSVAFWCNPISGHATLYWYQQILGQGPKLLIQFQNNGVVDDSQLPKDRFSAERLKGVDSTLKIQPAKLEDSAVYLCASSTLDTGELFFGEGSRLTVL.

The chain links TRBV29-1 to TRBJ1-2, with D hard to call. Germline V CDR1 and CDR2: SQVTM, ANQGSEA. The CDR3 covers 15 residues. Between the trimmed V and J ends, which lost 5 bases and 1 base, there was a span of 17 bases. The CDR3 spells CSVKQNVYINYGYTF. The CDR3 nucleotides are TGCAGCGTTAAGCAGAACGTCTATATTAACTATGGCTACACCTTC.

The rearrangement joins TRBV15 to TRBJ2-7; 8 bases line up with TRBD2. The CDR3 spans 16 residues. The V and J ends lost 1 base and 3 bases, in that order; junction bases with no gene match: 8. CDR1 LNHNV and CDR2 YYDKDF come from the germline V gene (reference sequence). The CDR3 spells CATSRGPGLAGYEQYF. The CDR3 bases are TGTGCCACCAGCAGAGGCCCTGGGCTAGCGGGCTACGAGCAGTACTTC.

V is TRBV7-2 and J is TRBJ2-2, with D unclear. Trimming cost V 8 bases and J 0 bases, with 10 bases left between them. Germline values: CDR1 SGHTA, CDR2 FQGNSA. The CDR3 extends over 14 amino acids. Here the CDR3 reads CASRRSTNTGELFF. DNA for the CDR3: TGTGCCAGCCGTCGATCCACGAACACCGGGGAGCTGTTTTTT. The full variable domain, in which reference TRBV7-2 and TRBJ2-2 provide the parts outside the CDR3, is GAGVSQSPSNKVTEKGKDVELRCDPISGHTALYWYRQSLGQGLEFLIYFQGNSAPDKSGLPSDRFSAERTGGSVSTLTIQRTQQEDSAVYLCASRRSTNTGELFFGEGSRLTVL.

The chain uses TRBV7-2 and TRBJ2-5, with D maybe TRBD2 (6 bases). Germline CDR1 and CDR2: SGHTA and FQGNSA. V dropped 3 bases and J dropped 2 bases, with 10 bases sitting between them. The CDR3 extends over 14 amino acids. The CDR3 sequence: CASSFRTTQETQYF. Written as DNA, the CDR3 is TGTGCCAGCAGCTTCCGGACTACGCAAGAGACCCAGTACTTC.

V is TRBV19 and J is TRBJ2-7; 10 bases map to TRBD1. Germline V CDR1 and CDR2: LNHDA, SQIVND (reference sequence). The CDR3 runs 15 residues. Losses at the gene ends were 4 bases for V and 6 bases for J; bases not matched to a gene: 9. The CDR3 region has the DNA TGTGCCAGTAGTACTACTCCCGGGACAGGGGTCGAGCAGTACTTC. Residues: CASSTTPGTGVEQYF. The full variable domain, in which reference TRBV19 and TRBJ2-7 provide the parts outside the CDR3, is DGGITQSPKYLFRKEGQNVTLSCEQNLNHDAMYWYRQDPGQGLRLIYYSQIVNDFQKGDIAEGYSVSREKKESFPLTVTSAQKNPTAFYLCASSTTPGTGVEQYFGPGTRLTVT.

The sample holds a few counts of this clone. CDR3 DNA: TGTGCCAGCAGCTACTGGACCGGGACCCTCCACTTT. This gives the protein CASSYWTGTLHF. The V gene is TRBV5-4, the J gene TRBJ1-6; D call uncertain. The V end was cut by 3 bases, the J end by 14 bases, with 12 bases between. In germline, CDR1 is SGHNT, CDR2 YYREEE (reference sequence). The CDR3 covers 12 residues.

The V gene is TRBV5-6, the J gene TRBJ1-6; D call uncertain. CDR1 and CDR2 from the germline V gene are SGHDT and YYEEEE. The CDR3 has 16 amino acids. V was clipped by 2 bases and J by 7 bases, with 16 bases between them. CDR3 residues: CASSLYLSSANSPLHF. CDR3 in DNA: TGTGCCAGCAGCTTATATTTAAGTTCAGCAAATTCACCCCTCCACTTT.

In its sample, this clone was seen once. The rearrangement uses TRBV6-5 and TRBJ2-5; the match to TRBD1 covers 9 bases. The CDR3 extends over 13 amino acids. V lost 9 bases to trimming and J lost 6 bases; unmatched junction nucleotides: 8. Germline V lookup: CDR1 MNHEY, CDR2 SVGAGI. The CDR3 region has the DNA TGTGCCAGACCAAGGACAGGGGAAAAGACCCAGTACTTC. It is translated as CARPRTGEKTQYF.

This chain joins TRBV7-3 and TRBJ2-1; D remains unclear. Germline V lookup: CDR1 SGHTA, CDR2 FQGTGA. CDR3 length: 15 residues. V dropped 2 bases and J dropped 0 bases, with 8 bases sitting between them. The CDR3 loop is CASSLYVGSYNEQFF. The CDR3 nucleotides read TGTGCCAGCAGCTTATACGTAGGCTCCTACAATGAGCAGTTCTTC.

This chain uses TRBV6-5 with TRBJ2-7; weak D call: TRBD1 (5 bases). Germline CDR1 MNHEY, CDR2 SVGAGI. The CDR3 totals 14 residues. With 2 bases removed from V and 2 bases from J, the gap between germline ends came to 10 bases. The CDR3 here is CASSYRQPTYEQYF. The CDR3 DNA sequence: TGTGCCAGCAGTTACAGACAGCCCACCTACGAGCAGTACTTC.

The CDR3 is CASSLTQGGSQPQHF. The CDR3 bases are TGTGCCAGCAGCTTAACACAGGGTGGTAGTCAGCCCCAGCATTTT. The J gene is TRBJ1-5, the V gene TRBV7-2, with D tentatively TRBD1 (6 bases). The CDR3 sequence is 15 residues long. Trimming took 2 bases from V and 6 from J, leaving 14 bases between them. The germline V gene has CDR1 SGHTA and CDR2 FQGNSA.

The chain couples TRBV28 to TRBJ2-3, with 10 bases lining up with TRBD2. CDR3 length: 21 amino acids. V dropped 3 bases and J dropped 0; count of bases not matched to a gene: 18. Germline V gene data show CDR1 as MDHEN and CDR2 as SYDVKM. CDR3 sequence: CASSFGAKRGGTPTSTDTQYF. The CDR3 coding sequence is TGTGCCAGCAGTTTTGGGGCGAAGCGGGGGGGGACCCCCACTAGCACAGATACGCAGTATTTT.

V usage is TRBV19 and J usage is TRBJ2-2; 14 nucleotides line up with TRBD2. V lost 3 bases and J lost 6; bases outside the gene matches: 6. Germline V CDR1 and CDR2: LNHDA, SQIVND (reference sequence). The CDR3 consists of 17 residues. DNA of the CDR3: TGTGCCAGTAGTATGACTAGCGGGGGGGCCAGGCCCGGGGAGCTGTTTTTT. It yields the protein CASSMTSGGARPGELFF.

The chain is built from TRBV7-2 and TRBJ2-7, with 11 bases lining up with TRBD2. The V gene's germline CDR1 is SGHTA and CDR2 FQGNSA. V gave up 3 bases and J gave up 2 bases; unmatched junction bases: 3. This CDR3 spans 15 amino acids. The CDR3 nucleotides are TGTGCCAGCAGCTTGGGACTAGCGGTTACCTACGAGCAGTACTTC. Translation: CASSLGLAVTYEQYF.

V and J are TRBV4-1 and TRBJ2-3, with D possibly being TRBD1 (5 bases). The V and J ends lost 2 bases and 5 bases respectively, with 5 bases between them. CDR1 is MGHRA, CDR2 YSYEKL, per germline. This CDR3 is built from 12 residues. In DNA, the CDR3 is TGCGCCAGCAGCCAAACAGGAGATACGCAGTATTTT. Protein sequence: CASSQTGDTQYF.

The chain uses TRBV3-1 (or the pseudogene TRBV3-2) and TRBJ2-5, with 9 bases identical to TRBD1. The ends lost 0 bases at V and 3 bases at J; junction bases unmatched: 8. In germline, CDR1 is LGHDT, CDR2 YNNKEL (reference sequence). This CDR3 comprises 17 residues. The CDR3 coding sequence is TGTGCCAGCAGCCAAGATATCCGCGACAGGGGGAAAGAGACCCAGTACTTC. Encoded protein: CASSQDIRDRGKETQYF.

The chain recombines TRBV12-3 or TRBV12-4 with TRBJ1-1; D unresolved. Trimming shortened V by 6 bases and J by 6 bases, and 14 bases separated the two germline ends. This CDR3 has 13 amino acids. CDR3 DNA: TGTGCCAGCAGCCGAATGGTCGGATCTGAAGCTTTCTTT. This sequence encodes CASSRMVGSEAFF.

V and J are TRBV5-1 and TRBJ1-3; D is possibly TRBD1 (5 bases). The germline CDR1 and CDR2 sequences are SGHRS and YFSETQ. Trimming left V 4 bases short and J 9 bases short, with 20 bases between. The CDR3 sequence is 15 residues long. The CDR3 region has the DNA TGCGCCAGCAGCCCAGAAGTGTCCAGGGCGGCCACCATATATTTT. Protein sequence: CASSPEVSRAATIYF.

V is TRBV11-2 and J is TRBJ1-5, with D unresolved. V was shortened by 6 bases and J by 9 bases, with 12 bases between the two germline ends. The CDR3 is 12 amino acids. Germline V gene lookup returns CDR1 SGHAT and CDR2 FQNNGV. The CDR3 loop reads CASSGLTGPQHF. As DNA, the CDR3 is TGTGCCAGCAGTGGGCTGACGGGGCCCCAGCATTTT.

CDR3 DNA sequence: TGTGCCAGCTCACCGGCGAGGAAGGACACTGAAGCTTTCTTT. Translating gives CASSPARKDTEAFF. The chain combines TRBV18 with TRBJ1-1; D is unresolved. Per the germline V gene, CDR1 is KGHSH and CDR2 is LQKENI. Between the trimmed V and J ends, which lost 3 bases and 3 bases, there was a span of 11 bases. The CDR3 is made up of 14 amino acids.

V usage is TRBV2 and J usage is TRBJ1-2; 7 nucleotides align to TRBD1. The germline CDR1 and CDR2 sequences are SNHLY and FYNNEI. The CDR3 totals 13 residues. The junction had 6 bases not matched to a gene; V was cut back by 5 bases and J by 6 bases. The CDR3 is CASSPTGLNGYTF. The CDR3 DNA is TGTGCCAGCAGTCCGACAGGGTTGAATGGCTACACCTTC.

V usage is TRBV5-4 and J usage is TRBJ1-2; unclear D gene. Germline CDR1 reads SGHNT; CDR2 reads YYREEE (reference sequence). CDR3 length: 15 amino acids. V lost 6 bases, J lost 4 bases, and 19 bases lay in between. For the CDR3, the DNA is TGTGCCAGCACCCGGGATCCGGTTTTATCCTATGGCTACACCTTC. Translating it yields CASTRDPVLSYGYTF.

CDR3 DNA: TGTGCCAGCAGGCCGACAGTGAACACTGAAGCTTTCTTT. The encoded protein is CASRPTVNTEAFF. V and J are TRBV7-2 and TRBJ1-1; tentative D call: TRBD1 (5 bases). With 6 bases removed from V and 0 bases from J, the gap between germline ends came to 8 bases. Germline values: CDR1 SGHTA, CDR2 FQGNSA. This CDR3 contains 13 residues.

The chain uses TRBV29-1 and TRBJ1-2; D is possibly TRBD1 (5 bases). The CDR3 sequence is 19 residues long. Trimming took 3 bases from V and 2 from J, leaving 28 bases between them. Germline V gene data show CDR1 as SQVTM and CDR2 as ANQGSEA. The CDR3 spells CSVDSIGGRVVLVNYGYTF. Here the CDR3 DNA reads TGCAGCGTTGATAGTATAGGCGGCAGGGTGGTTTTGGTGAACTATGGCTACACCTTC.

V gene TRBV12-5 combines with J gene TRBJ2-1; D possibly matches TRBD1 or TRBD2 (5 bases each). The CDR3 extends over 14 amino acids. Germline CDR1 is LGHNT and CDR2 is FRNRAP. Trimming pared 1 base from V and 10 bases from J, leaving 14 bases between. The CDR3 nucleotides read TGTGCTAGTGGTTTGGGTACGAGGGGCGACGAGCAGTTCTTC. Amino acids: CASGLGTRGDEQFF.

The chain employs TRBV7-9 and TRBJ2-5; no firm D call. The CDR3 contains 14 residues. Trimming took off 10 bases at V and 2 bases at J, with 17 bases between the two ends. CDR1 and CDR2 (germline): SEHNR, FQNEAQ (reference sequence). Written as DNA, the CDR3 is TGTGCCACCTCCCCCCTAGGGTTTCAAGAGACCCAGTACTTC. Amino acids: CATSPLGFQETQYF.